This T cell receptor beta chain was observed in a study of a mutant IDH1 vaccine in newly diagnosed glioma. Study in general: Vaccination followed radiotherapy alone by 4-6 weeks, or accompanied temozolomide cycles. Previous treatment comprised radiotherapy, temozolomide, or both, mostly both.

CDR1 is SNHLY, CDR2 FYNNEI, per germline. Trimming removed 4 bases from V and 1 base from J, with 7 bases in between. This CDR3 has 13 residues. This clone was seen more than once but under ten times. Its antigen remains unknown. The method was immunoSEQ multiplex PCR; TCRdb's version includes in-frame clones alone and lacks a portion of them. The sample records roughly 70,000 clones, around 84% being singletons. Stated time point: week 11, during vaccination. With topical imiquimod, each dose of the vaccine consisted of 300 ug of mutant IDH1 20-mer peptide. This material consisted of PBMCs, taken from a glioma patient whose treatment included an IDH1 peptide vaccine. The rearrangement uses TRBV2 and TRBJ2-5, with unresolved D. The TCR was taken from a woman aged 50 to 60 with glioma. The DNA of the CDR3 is TGTGCCAGCAGTGTCGACCTCCAAGAGACCCAGTACTTC. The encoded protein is CASSVDLQETQYF.